Reported below is one T cell receptor (beta chain). Methods used by the authors: Estimation of nucleated cell counts relied on the amplification of reference gene primers. Using immunoSEQ multiplex PCR, the repertoire was profiled, and TCRdb retains in-frame clones only, with some absent. V, J and clone size derive from that table, while D and trimming were established from the DNA sequence. This table has tens of thousands of clones, less than 90% appearing once. This sample was included in a study of blood T cell repertoires in COVID-19. Study at large: Material from acute and convalescent COVID-19 was sourced from the United States, Italy and Spain. Sources were T cells, B-cell-depleted T cells, or PBMCs; the material itself was cDNA or gDNA.

V lost 0 bases, J lost 8 bases, and 6 bases stayed unmatched. Germline V gene data show CDR1 as SGHDT and CDR2 as YYEEEE. The CDR3 sequence is 17 residues long. What was sequenced was peripheral blood. This chain uses TRBV5-6 with TRBJ2-1; 15 positions agree with TRBD2. The TCR comes from a man aged 80 or over in a cohort sampled during active COVID-19. This CDR3 is CASSLAGLAGGKDEQFF. CDR3 DNA: TGTGCCAGCAGCTTGGCAGGACTAGCGGGGGGGAAGGATGAGCAGTTCTTC.